This entry features one T cell receptor beta chain sequence. The data are from a study of cytomegalovirus exposure and HLA in healthy donors. PCR involved 60 Vbeta and 13 Jbeta primers. Clones were sequenced by immunoSEQ multiplex PCR, and TCRdb holds only the in-frame ones, with some missing. The sample lists 130,000 or so clones; approximately 85% were seen once. Germline V gene data show CDR1 as LGHNA and CDR2 as YNFKEQ. V lost 0 bases to trimming and J lost 2 bases, with 8 bases between them. The CDR3 is made up of 14 amino acids. The J gene is TRBJ2-7, the V gene TRBV4-2; the D is unclear. This sequence was found in a woman aged 40 to 50 in good health and CMV-seronegative. The sample was PBMCs. DNA of the CDR3: TGTGCCAGCAGCCAAGATCACAGCACCTACGAGCAGTACTTC. This gives the protein CASSQDHSTYEQYF.